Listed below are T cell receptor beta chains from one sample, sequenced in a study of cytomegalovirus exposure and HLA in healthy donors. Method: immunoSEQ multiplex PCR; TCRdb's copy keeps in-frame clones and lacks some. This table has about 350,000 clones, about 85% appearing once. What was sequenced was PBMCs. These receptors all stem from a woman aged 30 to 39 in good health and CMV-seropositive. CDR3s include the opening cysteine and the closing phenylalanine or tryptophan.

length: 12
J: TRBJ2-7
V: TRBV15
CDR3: CATSRDHYEQYF

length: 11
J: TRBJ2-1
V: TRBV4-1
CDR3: CASSQINEQFF

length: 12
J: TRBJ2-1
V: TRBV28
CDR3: CASSLIYNEQFF

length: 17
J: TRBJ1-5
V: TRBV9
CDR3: CASSVEDRRYSNQPQHF

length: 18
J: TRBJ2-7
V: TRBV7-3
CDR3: CASSSLRVNRASGYEQYF

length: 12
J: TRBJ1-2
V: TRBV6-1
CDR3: CANLRVHYGYTF

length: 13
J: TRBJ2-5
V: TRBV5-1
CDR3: CASSGENQETQYF

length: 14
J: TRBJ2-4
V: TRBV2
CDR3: CASSERLAKNIQYF

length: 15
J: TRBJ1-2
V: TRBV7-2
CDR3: CASSPPLNSGYGYTF

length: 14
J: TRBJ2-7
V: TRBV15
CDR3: CATSRTGDLYEQYF

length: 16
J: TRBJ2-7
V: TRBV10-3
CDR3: CAISDSGGDGHYEQYF

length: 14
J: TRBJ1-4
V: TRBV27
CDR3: CASSSLELRGKLFF

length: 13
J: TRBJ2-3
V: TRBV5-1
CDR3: CASRPGATDTQYF

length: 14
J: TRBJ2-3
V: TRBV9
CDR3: CASSVGGRTDTQYF

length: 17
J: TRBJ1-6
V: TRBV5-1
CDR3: CASSYDEFSSYNSPLHF

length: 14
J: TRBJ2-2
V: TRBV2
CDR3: CASSGQMNTGELFF

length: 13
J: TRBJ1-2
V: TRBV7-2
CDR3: CASSLQQGRGYTF

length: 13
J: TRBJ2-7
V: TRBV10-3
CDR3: CAIRAGSSYEQYF

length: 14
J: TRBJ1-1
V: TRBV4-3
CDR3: CASSPGSRTTEAFF

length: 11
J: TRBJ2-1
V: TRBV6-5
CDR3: CASRTAGEQFF

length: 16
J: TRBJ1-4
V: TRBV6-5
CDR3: CASSYRRTSNNEKLFF

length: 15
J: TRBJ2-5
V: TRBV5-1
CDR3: CASSLGDNTVETQYF

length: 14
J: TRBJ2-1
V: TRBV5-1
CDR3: CASSLVLSVNEQFF

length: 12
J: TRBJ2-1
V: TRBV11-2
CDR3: CASSLARGQGFF

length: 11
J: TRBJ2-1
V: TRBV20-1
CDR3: CSAPRGGEQFF

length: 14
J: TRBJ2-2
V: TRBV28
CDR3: CASRTGVNTGELFF

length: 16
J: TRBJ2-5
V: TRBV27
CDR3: CASSSPSRGPRETQYF

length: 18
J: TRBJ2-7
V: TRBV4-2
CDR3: CASSQVKGGGQGANEQYF

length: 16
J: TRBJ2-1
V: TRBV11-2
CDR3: CASSLRTSHLGNEQFF

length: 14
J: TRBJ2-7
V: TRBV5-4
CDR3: CASSLATGPYEQYF

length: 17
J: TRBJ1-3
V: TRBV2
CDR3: CASSEAVTGISGNTIYF

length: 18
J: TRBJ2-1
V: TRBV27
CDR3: CASSPYAGAGGDYNEQFF